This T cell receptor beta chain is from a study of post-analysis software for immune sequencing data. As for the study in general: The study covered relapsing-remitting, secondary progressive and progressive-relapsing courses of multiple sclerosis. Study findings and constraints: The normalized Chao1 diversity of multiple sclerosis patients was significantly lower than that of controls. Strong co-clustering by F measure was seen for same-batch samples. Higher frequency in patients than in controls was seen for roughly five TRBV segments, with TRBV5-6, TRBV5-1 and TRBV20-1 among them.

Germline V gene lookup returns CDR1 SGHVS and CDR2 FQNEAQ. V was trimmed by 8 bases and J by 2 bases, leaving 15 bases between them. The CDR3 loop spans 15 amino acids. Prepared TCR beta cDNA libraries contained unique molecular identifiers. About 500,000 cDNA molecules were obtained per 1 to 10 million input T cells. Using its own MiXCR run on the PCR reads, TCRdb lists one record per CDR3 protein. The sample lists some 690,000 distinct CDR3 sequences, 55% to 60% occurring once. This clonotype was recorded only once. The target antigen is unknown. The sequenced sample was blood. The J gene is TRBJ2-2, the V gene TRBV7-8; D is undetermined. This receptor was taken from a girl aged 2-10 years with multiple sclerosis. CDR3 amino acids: CASLLKDPNTGELFF. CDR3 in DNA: TGTGCCAGCCTATTGAAGGACCCTAACACCGGGGAGCTGTTTTTT.